This entry lists 10 T cell receptor beta chains sequenced from one sample in a study of T-cell reconstitution after alpha-beta-depleted transplantation in children. Using unique molecular identifiers, the investigators prepared the TCRbeta library. Using its own MiXCR run on the PCR reads, TCRdb lists one record per CDR3 protein. The table includes hundreds of thousands of distinct CDR3 sequences, approximately 10% detected once. This material consisted of PBMCs, taken before TCRalphabeta/CD19-depleted stem cell transplant. The origin of the receptors is a child aged 2 to 10 with inherited bone marrow failure, due to receive a stem cell transplant.

Notes on this clonotype: A read error may explain this, as a much larger clone is one base away. The gene calls are TRBV28 and TRBJ2-1; 7 bases map to TRBD2. The CDR3 loop spans 12 amino acids. The germline gives CDR1 MDHEN, CDR2 SYDVKM. J gave up 12 bases and V 3 bases, and 5 bases lay outside the gene matches. DNA for the CDR3: TGTGCCAGCAGTTTGGGAGGGTTGGTGCAGTTCTTC. Amino acids: CASSLGGLVQFF.

The chain combines TRBV29-1 with TRBJ2-6; TRBD1 agrees at 7 bases. CDR1 is SQVTM, CDR2 ANQGSEA, per germline. The V and J ends lost 7 bases and 1 base, in that order; junction bases with no gene match: 7. The CDR3 is 15 amino acids. CDR3 sequence (DNA): TGCAGCGGGCTCACGGGACAGTCTGGGGCCAACGTCCTGACTTTC. It specifies CSGLTGQSGANVLTF.

With regard to this clonotype: A much larger clone is a single base away; this may be a read error. Since no conserved phenylalanine or tryptophan closes the CDR3, a read error is the likely cause. The chain has TRBV18 and TRBJ2-3; D unresolved. The CDR3 sequence is 14 residues long. Trimming shortened V by 3 bases and J by 1 base, and 8 bases separated the two germline ends. Germline V gene sequence: CDR1 KGHSH, CDR2 LQKENI. The CDR3 loop reads CASSPAWGTDTQYI. The CDR3 DNA is TGTGCCAGCTCACCGGCGTGGGGCACAGATACGCAGTATATT.

This clonotype has ten or more counts. The chain uses TRBV20-1 and TRBJ2-7; tentative D call: TRBD2 (6 bases). V was clipped by 1 base and J by 4 bases, with 17 bases between them. The CDR3 length is 15 residues. In germline, CDR1 is DFQATT, CDR2 SNEGSKA (reference sequence). CDR3 region: CSARGHLGLTYEQYF. The CDR3 region has the DNA TGCAGTGCTAGAGGTCACCTCGGACTAACTTACGAGCAGTACTTC.

This clonotype was seen more than once but under ten times. The chain recombines TRBV4-3 with TRBJ1-2, with TRBD1 matching over 8 bases. Germline assignment: CDR1 LGHNA and CDR2 YSLEER. J gave up 6 bases and V 1 base, and 4 bases lay outside the gene matches. CDR3 size: 14 residues. Here the CDR3 DNA reads TGCGCCAGCAGCCAAGGCAGGGGGCCGGATGGCTACACCTTC. As protein: CASSQGRGPDGYTF.

This clonotype came up a few times. V gene TRBV19 combines with J gene TRBJ1-5; no reliable D call. Germline lookup yields CDR1 LNHDA and CDR2 SQIVND (reference sequence). With 1 base removed from V and 9 bases from J, the gap between germline ends came to 13 bases. This CDR3 has 14 residues. The CDR3 protein is CASSIGAGSRPQHF. For the CDR3, the DNA is TGTGCCAGTAGTATAGGCGCGGGGAGCCGGCCCCAGCATTTT.

The J gene is TRBJ1-2, the V gene TRBV7-9, with 11 bases that match TRBD1. CDR3 length equals 16 residues. Germline V gives CDR1 SEHNR, CDR2 FQNEAQ (reference sequence). The junction had 9 bases not matched to a gene; V was cut back by 5 bases and J by 4 bases. The DNA of the CDR3 is TGTGCCAGCAGCCGCGGGGACAGGGGGGGCCTCTATGGCTACACCTTC. It codes for CASSRGDRGGLYGYTF.

Many counts were recorded for this clonotype. The rearrangement joins TRBV29-1 to TRBJ2-5, with 13 bases fitting TRBD2. Germline CDR1 and CDR2: SQVTM and ANQGSEA. There are 17 residues in the CDR3. V lost 7 bases and J lost 4; bases outside the gene matches: 15. As DNA, the CDR3 is TGCAGCGCTGCACTGCGGGGACTAGCGGGGCCCTCAGAGACCCAGTACTTC. It encodes CSAALRGLAGPSETQYF.

In this sample, this clonotype turned up many times. The genes are TRBV20-1 and TRBJ2-5; 8 bases are shared with TRBD2. The CDR3 runs 14 residues. Trimming at V came to 3 bases and at J to 4 bases, leaving 7 bases not matched to a gene. Germline CDR1 reads DFQATT; CDR2 reads SNEGSKA (reference sequence). The CDR3 is CSARGLGRPETQYF. CDR3 in DNA: TGCAGTGCTAGGGGACTAGGGAGGCCAGAGACCCAGTACTTC.

There are many counts of this clonotype. The chain is built from TRBV27 and TRBJ1-5, with D possibly TRBD1 on 6 matching bases. This CDR3 spans 14 amino acids. Germline V gene data show CDR1 as MNHEY and CDR2 as SMNVEV (reference sequence). V was cut by 6 bases and J by 3 bases, with 12 bases left in between. As DNA, the CDR3 is TGTGCCAGCAGGGGAACAGGGCCCAATCAGCCCCAGCATTTT. Protein product: CASRGTGPNQPQHF.